The source of this T cell receptor (beta chain) is a study of identical twins. Study results and limitations: The study based its conclusions on cross-sectional statistical analysis and did not follow the same donors.

To note about this clonotype: The target antigen is unknown.

MiXCR, run by TCRdb on the 5' RACE reads, gives a single entry per CDR3 protein. Of a few hundred thousand distinct CDR3 sequences listed, 9.5% to 15% are singletons. This CDR3 contains 13 residues. Germline-derived CDR1 and CDR2 are WSHSY and SAAADI. V was shortened by 3 bases and J by 1 base, with 5 bases between the two germline ends. The sample also formed part of further work on yellow fever vaccine responses in identical twins.

The specimen was memory (CD45RO+) T cells sorted from blood. The sequence was collected from a young woman in good health. The genes are TRBV10-2 and TRBJ2-3; D unresolved. The CDR3, as DNA: TGCGCCAGCAGTGATCCCGGCACAGATACGCAGTATTTT. Its translation is CASSDPGTDTQYF.